This T cell receptor (beta chain) was obtained from a study of beta chain features in type 1 diabetes. Sequenced material consisted of expressed TCRB transcripts (all of the isolated RNA was reverse transcribed). The assay was immunoSEQ multiplex PCR, and TCRdb's table has in-frame clones only and misses some. In the table there are about 650,000 clones, 12% of which are singletons. The CDR3 loop spans 13 amino acids. V was shortened by 2 bases and J by 6 bases, with 11 bases between the two germline ends. The germline V gene has CDR1 GTSNPN and CDR2 SVGIG (reference sequence). As to this clone: No antigen is known for it.

Study results and limitations: The study found moderately but significantly shorter TCRB CDR3s in all four CD4+ subsets of Type 1 diabetes patients.

Sequencing was done on a sample of naive CD4+ T cells from blood. The chain links TRBV30 to TRBJ1-5, with D possibly matching TRBD1 (5 bases). This receptor was identified in a man younger than 45 with type 1 diabetes. The CDR3 here is CAWSRGTGQPQHF. For the CDR3, the DNA is TGTGCCTGGAGTCGAGGGACCGGTCAGCCCCAGCATTTT.